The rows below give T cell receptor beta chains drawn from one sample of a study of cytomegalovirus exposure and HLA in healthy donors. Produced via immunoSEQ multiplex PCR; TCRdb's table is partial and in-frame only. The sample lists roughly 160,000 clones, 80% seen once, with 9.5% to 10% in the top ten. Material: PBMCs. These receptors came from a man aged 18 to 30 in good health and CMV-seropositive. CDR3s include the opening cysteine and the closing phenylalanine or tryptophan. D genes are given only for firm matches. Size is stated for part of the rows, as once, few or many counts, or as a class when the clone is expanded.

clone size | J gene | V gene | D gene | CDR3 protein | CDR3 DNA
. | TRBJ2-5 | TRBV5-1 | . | CASSSPGQETQYF | TGCGCCAGCAGCAGCCCCGGCCAAGAGACCCAGTACTTC
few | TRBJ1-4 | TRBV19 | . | CASSISQDGHNEKLFF | TGTGCCAGTAGTATCTCACAGGACGGCCATAATGAAAAACTGTTTTTT
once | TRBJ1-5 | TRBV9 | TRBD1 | CASSLGDRYNQPQHF | TGTGCCAGCAGCCTAGGGGACAGATACAATCAGCCCCAGCATTTT
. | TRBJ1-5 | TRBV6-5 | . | CASSSEGDGNQPQHF | TGTGCCAGCAGCTCCGAGGGGGATGGCAATCAGCCCCAGCATTTT
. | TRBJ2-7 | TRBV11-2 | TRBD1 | CASSLADRERYEQYF | TGTGCCAGCAGCTTAGCCGACAGGGAGAGGTACGAGCAGTACTTC
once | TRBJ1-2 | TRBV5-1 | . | CASSLAPANYGYTF | TGCGCCAGCAGCTTGGCTCCAGCGAACTATGGCTACACCTTC
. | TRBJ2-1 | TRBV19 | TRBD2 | CASIPGGSYNEQFF | TGTGCCAGTATCCCGGGGGGTTCCTACAATGAGCAGTTCTTC
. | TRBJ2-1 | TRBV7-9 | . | CSSSSHNEQFF | TGTTCCAGCAGCTCTCACAATGAGCAGTTCTTC
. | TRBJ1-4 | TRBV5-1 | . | CASSITATNEKLFF | TGCGCCAGCAGTATCACAGCAACTAATGAAAAACTGTTTTTT
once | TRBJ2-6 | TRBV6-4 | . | CASSQTRGSGANVLTF | TGTGCCAGCAGCCAGACTAGAGGCTCTGGGGCCAACGTCCTGACTTTC
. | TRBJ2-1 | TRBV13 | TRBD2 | CASSSIPRLAGLAYNEQFF | TGTGCCAGCAGCTCGATACCTCGATTAGCGGGGTTAGCCTACAATGAGCAGTTCTTC
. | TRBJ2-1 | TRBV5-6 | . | CASSLDTYHEQFF | TGTGCCAGCAGCTTAGATACCTACCATGAGCAGTTCTTC
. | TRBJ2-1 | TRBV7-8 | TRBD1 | CASSSNRGNEQFF | TGTGCCAGCAGCTCCAACAGGGGCAATGAGCAGTTCTTC
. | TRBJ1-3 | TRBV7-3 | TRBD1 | CASSVAGGTGNTIYF | TGTGCCAGCAGCGTAGCAGGGGGTACTGGAAACACCATATATTTT
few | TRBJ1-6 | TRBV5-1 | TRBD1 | CASRLDRGFNSPLHF | TGCGCCAGCAGACTGGACAGGGGGTTTAATTCACCCCTCCACTTT
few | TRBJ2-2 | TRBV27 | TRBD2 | CASSLIWLAENTGELFF | TGTGCCAGCAGTTTGATCTGGCTAGCGGAAAACACCGGGGAGCTGTTTTTT
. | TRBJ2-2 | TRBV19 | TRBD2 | CASSILAGNTGELFF | TGTGCCAGTAGTATCCTAGCGGGAAACACCGGGGAGCTGTTTTTT
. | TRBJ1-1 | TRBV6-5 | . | CASSILSQGNTEAFF | TGTGCCAGCAGTATTCTTTCACAGGGGAACACTGAAGCTTTCTTT
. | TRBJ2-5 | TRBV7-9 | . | CASSLSFGAGQETQYF | TGTGCCAGCAGCTTAAGTTTTGGCGCGGGCCAAGAGACCCAGTACTTC
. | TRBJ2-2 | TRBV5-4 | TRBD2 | CASSPGLAGGFSGELFF | TGTGCCAGCAGCCCGGGACTAGCGGGAGGATTTTCCGGGGAGCTGTTTTTT
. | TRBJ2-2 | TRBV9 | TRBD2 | CASSVDSGGNTGELFF | TGTGCCAGCAGCGTAGACTCGGGGGGGAACACCGGGGAGCTGTTTTTT
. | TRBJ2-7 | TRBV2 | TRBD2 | CASSELAGLYEQYF | TGTGCCAGCAGTGAGCTAGCGGGACTCTACGAGCAGTACTTC
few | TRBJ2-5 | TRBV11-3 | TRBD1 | CASSSHRGQETQYF | TGTGCCAGCAGCTCCCACAGGGGCCAAGAGACCCAGTACTTC
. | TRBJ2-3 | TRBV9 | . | CASSVSSFVDTQYF | TGTGCCAGCAGCGTATCGAGCTTCGTAGATACGCAGTATTTT
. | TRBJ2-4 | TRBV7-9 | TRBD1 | CASSTWTGEGKNIQYF | TGTGCCAGCAGCACTTGGACAGGGGAGGGCAAAAACATTCAGTACTTC
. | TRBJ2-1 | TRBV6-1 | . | CASSEAPEWEQFF | TGTGCCAGCAGTGAAGCTCCCGAGTGGGAGCAGTTCTTC
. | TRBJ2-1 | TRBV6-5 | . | CASSYSNGDNEQFF | TGTGCCAGCAGTTACTCGAACGGGGACAATGAGCAGTTCTTC
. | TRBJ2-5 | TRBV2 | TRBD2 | CASSDHLAVETQYF | TGTGCCAGCAGTGATCACCTAGCGGTAGAGACCCAGTACTTC